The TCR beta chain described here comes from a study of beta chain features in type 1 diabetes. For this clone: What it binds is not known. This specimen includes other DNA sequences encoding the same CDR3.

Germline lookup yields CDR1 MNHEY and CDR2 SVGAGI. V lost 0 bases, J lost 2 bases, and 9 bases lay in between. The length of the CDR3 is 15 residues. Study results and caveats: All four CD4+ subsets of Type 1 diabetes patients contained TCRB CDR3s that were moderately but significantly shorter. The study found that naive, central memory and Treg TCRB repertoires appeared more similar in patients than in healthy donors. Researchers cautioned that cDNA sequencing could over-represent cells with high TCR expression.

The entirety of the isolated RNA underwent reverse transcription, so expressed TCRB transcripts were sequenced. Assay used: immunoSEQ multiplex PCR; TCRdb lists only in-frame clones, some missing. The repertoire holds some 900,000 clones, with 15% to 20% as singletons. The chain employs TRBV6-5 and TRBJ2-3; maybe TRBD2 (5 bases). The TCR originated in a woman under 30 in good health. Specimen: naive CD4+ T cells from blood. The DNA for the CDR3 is TGTGCCAGCAGTTACTCGAGGGCGTCCACAGATACGCAGTATTTT. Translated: CASSYSRASTDTQYF.